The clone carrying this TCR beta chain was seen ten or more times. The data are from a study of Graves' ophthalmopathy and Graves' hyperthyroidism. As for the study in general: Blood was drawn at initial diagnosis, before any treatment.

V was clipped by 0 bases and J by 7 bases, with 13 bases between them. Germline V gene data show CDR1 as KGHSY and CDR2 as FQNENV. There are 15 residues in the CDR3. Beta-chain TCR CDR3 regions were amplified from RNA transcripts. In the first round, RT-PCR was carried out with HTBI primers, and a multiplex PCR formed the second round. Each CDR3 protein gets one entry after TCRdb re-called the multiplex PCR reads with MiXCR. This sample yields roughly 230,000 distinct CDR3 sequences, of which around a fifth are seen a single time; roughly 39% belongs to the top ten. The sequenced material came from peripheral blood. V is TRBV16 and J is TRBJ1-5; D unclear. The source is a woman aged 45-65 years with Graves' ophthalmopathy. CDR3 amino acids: CASSQSGLGGQPQHF. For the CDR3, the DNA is TGTGCCAGCAGCCAATCCGGCCTTGGAGGCCAGCCCCAGCATTTT.